Given below is one TCR beta chain in context. The data derive from a study of blood T cell repertoires in COVID-19. Study-level information: The origin of the acute and convalescent COVID-19 samples was the United States, Italy and Spain. T cells, B-cell-depleted T cells, or PBMCs provided the cDNA or gDNA that served as material.

Authors' processing steps: Reference gene primer amplification in the assay estimated nucleated cell counts. Sequenced by immunoSEQ multiplex PCR; TCRdb stores in-frame clones only, minus some. V, J and clone size derive from that table, while D and trimming were established from the DNA sequence. The data contain roughly 380,000 clones, roughly 77% of them seen just once; the ten biggest clones take up more than 1%. Germline-derived CDR1 and CDR2 are SGHNT and YYREEE (reference sequence). The CDR3 has 12 amino acids. Trimming took 9 bases from V and 6 from J, leaving 10 bases between them. The sample taken for sequencing was peripheral blood. This clonotype originated in a human donor with acute or convalescent COVID-19. The donor label of this sample is uncertain. The genes are TRBV5-4 and TRBJ1-6; D might be TRBD1 (5 bases). Here the CDR3 reads CATRQPNSPLHF. The CDR3 bases are TGTGCCACTCGACAGCCTAATTCACCCCTCCACTTT.